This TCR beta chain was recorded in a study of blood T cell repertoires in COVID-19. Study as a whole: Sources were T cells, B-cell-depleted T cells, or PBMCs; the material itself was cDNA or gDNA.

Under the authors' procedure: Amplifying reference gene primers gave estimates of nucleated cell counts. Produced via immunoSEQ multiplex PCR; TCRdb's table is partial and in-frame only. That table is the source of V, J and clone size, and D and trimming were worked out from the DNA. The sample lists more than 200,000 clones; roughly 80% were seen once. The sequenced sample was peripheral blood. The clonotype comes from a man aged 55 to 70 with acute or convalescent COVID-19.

The CDR3 region has the DNA TGTGCCAGCAGCAAGACAGGGAGCACCTACAATGAGCAGTTCTTC. Translated: CASSKTGSTYNEQFF. This chain uses TRBV7-2 with TRBJ2-1; 7 bases are shared with TRBD1. Germline V gene sequence: CDR1 SGHTA, CDR2 FQGNSA. V shed 5 bases, J shed 2 bases, and the junction held 6 bases outside the gene matches. The length of the CDR3 is 15 residues. Drawing the rest from reference TRBV7-2 and TRBJ2-1, the complete variable domain is GAGVSQSPSNKVTEKGKDVELRCDPISGHTALYWYRQSLGQGLEFLIYFQGNSAPDKSGLPSDRFSAERTGGSVSTLTIQRTQQEDSAVYLCASSKTGSTYNEQFFGPGTRLTVL.